This entry describes one TCR beta chain. The record originates from a study of blood T cell repertoires in COVID-19. Looking at the study overall: The study drew acute and convalescent COVID-19 samples from the United States, Italy and Spain.

Libraries were prepared by immunoSEQ multiplex PCR; TCRdb keeps only in-frame clonotypes and omits some of them. This sample has fewer than 250,000 clones, with roughly three quarters found just once. Germline CDR1 and CDR2: KGHSH and LQKENI. V lost 4 bases and J 8 bases, leaving 23 bases between the germline ends. The CDR3 totals 16 residues. Participants spanned ages about 18 to 90 years and resided in some 22 US areas. The source of this sequence is a woman between 45 and 60 years old with acute COVID-19. The sequenced sample was PBMCs or T cells enriched from blood (not recorded which). The rearrangement links TRBV18 to TRBJ1-2, with D perhaps matching TRBD1 (5 bases). The CDR3 DNA follows: TGTGCCAGCTCACGGAACTCCGGGACTCTAGACCGGGGCTACACCTTC. Protein product: CASSRNSGTLDRGYTF.